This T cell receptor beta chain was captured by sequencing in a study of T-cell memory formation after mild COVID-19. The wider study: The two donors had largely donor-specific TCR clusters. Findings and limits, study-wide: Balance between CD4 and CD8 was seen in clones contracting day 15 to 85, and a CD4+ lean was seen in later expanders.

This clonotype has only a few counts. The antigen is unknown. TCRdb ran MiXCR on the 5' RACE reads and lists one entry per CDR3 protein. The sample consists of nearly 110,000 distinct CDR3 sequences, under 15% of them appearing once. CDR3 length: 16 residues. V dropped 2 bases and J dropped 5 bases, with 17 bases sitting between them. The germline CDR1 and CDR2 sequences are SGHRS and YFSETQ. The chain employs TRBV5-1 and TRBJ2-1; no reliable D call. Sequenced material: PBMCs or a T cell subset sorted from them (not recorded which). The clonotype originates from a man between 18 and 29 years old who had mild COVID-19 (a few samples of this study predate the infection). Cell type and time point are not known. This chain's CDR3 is CASSFVPQTRDNEQFF. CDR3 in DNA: TGCGCCAGCAGCTTTGTGCCACAGACACGGGACAATGAGCAGTTCTTC.